The 22 T cell receptor beta chains below all came from one sample that was sequenced in a study of monozygotic twins with inflammatory bowel disease. Reprocessing the 5' RACE reads, TCRdb reports a single entry for every CDR3 protein and omits DNA. Here the sample table reports 330,000 or so distinct CDR3 sequences. What was sequenced was blood. The receptors come from a human donor with ulcerative colitis or Crohn's disease, or a healthy co-twin of an affected twin (not recorded which).

The chain has TRBV24-1 and TRBJ2-7; the TCRdb call, TRBD2, lacks DNA for checking. Germline CDR1 reads KGHDR; CDR2 reads SFDVKD. The CDR3 spans 16 residues. The CDR3 sequence: CATSAGAGLSSYEQYF.

V usage is TRBV7-2 and J usage is TRBJ2-5; TCRdb designates TRBD1, a call that cannot be tested without DNA. In germline, CDR1 is SGHTA, CDR2 FQGNSA. The CDR3 loop spans 15 amino acids. The CDR3 region is CASNQRGAIDGTQYF.

The rearrangement uses TRBV5-6 and TRBJ1-1; TCRdb calls TRBD1, which cannot be checked without DNA. Germline V CDR1 and CDR2: SGHDT, YYEEEE. This CDR3 is built from 16 residues. The CDR3 loop is CASSYRTTGPNTEAFF. Full variable domain (outside the CDR3, taken from reference TRBV5-6 and TRBJ1-1): DAGVTQSPTHLIKTRGQQVTLRCSPKSGHDTVSWYQQALGQGPQFIFQYYEEEERQRGNFPDRFSGHQFPNYSSELNVNALLLGDSALYLCASSYRTTGPNTEAFFGQGTRLTVV.

The genes are TRBV7-8 and TRBJ2-2; the TCRdb D gene call, TRBD2, has no DNA to confirm it. This CDR3 is built from 17 residues. The germline gives CDR1 SGHVS, CDR2 FQNEAQ. CDR3 in amino acids: CASSLAASGSHTGELFF.

CDR3: CSATDRGFSYEQYF. The rearrangement links TRBV20-1 to TRBJ2-7; TCRdb's D call of TRBD1 is untestable without DNA. The germline gives CDR1 DFQATT, CDR2 SNEGSKA (reference sequence). The CDR3 has 14 residues.

This chain uses TRBV20-1 with TRBJ1-6. The CDR3 totals 13 residues. Germline CDR1 DFQATT, CDR2 SNEGSKA (reference sequence). CDR3 amino acids: CSASPTWNSPLHF.

This chain connects TRBV12-3 or TRBV12-4 to TRBJ1-2; lacking DNA, the TRBD1 call made by TCRdb goes unchecked. The CDR3 is made up of 15 amino acids. CDR3 residues: CASGEKRQGVNGYTF.

The V gene is TRBV7-9, the J gene TRBJ2-7; the D call from TCRdb, TRBD1, cannot be confirmed without DNA. Germline V gives CDR1 SEHNR, CDR2 FQNEAQ (reference sequence). This CDR3 has 14 amino acids. CDR3 protein: CASSNTGTDYEQYF. The whole variable domain, remainder taken from reference TRBV7-9 and TRBJ2-7, is DTGVSQNPRHKITKRGQNVTFRCDPISEHNRLYWYRQTLGQGPEFLTYFQNEAQLEKSRLLSDRFSAERPKGSFSTLEIQRTEQGDSAMYLCASSNTGTDYEQYFGPGTRLTVT.

The chain has TRBV28 and TRBJ1-1; TCRdb lists TRBD1, though no DNA is available to test this call. Per germline, CDR1 MDHEN and CDR2 SYDVKM. This CDR3 is 16 amino acids long. The CDR3 sequence is CASRSTATSVNTEAFF.

This chain joins TRBV28 and TRBJ1-2; checking the TCRdb D call of TRBD1 is not possible without DNA. Per the germline V gene, CDR1 is MDHEN and CDR2 is SYDVKM. This CDR3 is 15 amino acids long. The CDR3 sequence: CASSEPTTGWHGYTF.

This sequence joins TRBV10-1 and TRBJ2-3; TCRdb calls TRBD1, which cannot be checked without DNA. This CDR3 contains 13 residues. Germline V lookup: CDR1 WNHNN, CDR2 SYGVQD (reference sequence). CDR3 region: CASSDGQTDTQYF.

This chain joins TRBV12-3 or TRBV12-4 and TRBJ2-3; TCRdb returns TRBD2, unconfirmable since there is no DNA. This CDR3 is built from 14 residues. CDR3 protein: CASKRDYLTDTQYF.

The rearrangement uses TRBV10-3 and TRBJ2-5; TCRdb's D call, TRBD2, is unchecked because there is no DNA. The CDR3 has 16 residues. Germline V gene sequence: CDR1 ENHRY, CDR2 SYGVKD. The CDR3 protein is CAISGTSGSREETQYF.

This sequence joins TRBV15 and TRBJ1-2; TCRdb's assignment of TRBD1 cannot be checked, as there is no DNA. Per germline, CDR1 LNHNV and CDR2 YYDKDF (reference sequence). The CDR3 is 15 amino acids. Here the CDR3 reads CATSRDSGTNYGYTF.

V gene TRBV3-1 combines with J gene TRBJ1-5; there is no DNA to check the TCRdb D call of TRBD1. The CDR3 is 14 amino acids. The germline gives CDR1 LGHDT, CDR2 YNNKEL (reference sequence). The CDR3 region is CASSQAGTGQPQHF.

The chain combines TRBV5-1 with TRBJ2-1; TCRdb names TRBD1, which stays unverified in the absence of DNA. The CDR3 extends over 18 amino acids. CDR1 and CDR2 from the germline V gene are SGHRS and YFSETQ. The CDR3 reads CASSLVRGEWTAYNEQFF.

The chain has TRBV20-1 and TRBJ1-5; the TCRdb call, TRBD1, lacks DNA for checking. CDR3 length equals 15 residues. The V gene's germline CDR1 is DFQATT and CDR2 SNEGSKA (reference sequence). The CDR3 loop reads CSARDLAQGNQPQHF.

This chain joins TRBV4-3 and TRBJ2-7; the D gene TCRdb calls, TRBD1, cannot be checked with no DNA. CDR1 and CDR2 (germline): LGHNA, YSLEER. CDR3 length equals 15 residues. The CDR3 protein is CASSQGKSGGHEQYF.

The chain has TRBV12-3 or TRBV12-4 and TRBJ2-5; checking the TCRdb D call of TRBD1 is not possible without DNA. The CDR3 covers 16 residues. Here the CDR3 reads CASSLAGQGFAETQYF.

This sequence joins TRBV6-5 and TRBJ1-6; with no DNA, the TCRdb D assignment of TRBD1 cannot be verified. This CDR3 comprises 14 residues. The germline V gene encodes CDR1 MNHEY and CDR2 SVGAGI. The chain's CDR3 is CASSYSGDGSPLHF.

V usage is TRBV3-1 and J usage is TRBJ1-1. This CDR3 comprises 11 residues. The germline V gene encodes CDR1 LGHDT and CDR2 YNNKEL (reference sequence). The CDR3 protein is CASSQGFEAFF.

The V gene is TRBV5-1, the J gene TRBJ2-6. From germline, CDR1 is SGHRS and CDR2 YFSETQ. There are 14 residues in the CDR3. The CDR3: CASSSTLGANVLTF. Based on the CDR3 plus reference TRBV5-1 and TRBJ2-6, the full variable domain is KAGVTQTPRYLIKTRGQQVTLSCSPISGHRSVSWYQQTPGQGLQFLFEYFSETQRNKGNFPGRFSGRQFSNSRSEMNVSTLELGDSALYLCASSSTLGANVLTFGAGSRLTVL.